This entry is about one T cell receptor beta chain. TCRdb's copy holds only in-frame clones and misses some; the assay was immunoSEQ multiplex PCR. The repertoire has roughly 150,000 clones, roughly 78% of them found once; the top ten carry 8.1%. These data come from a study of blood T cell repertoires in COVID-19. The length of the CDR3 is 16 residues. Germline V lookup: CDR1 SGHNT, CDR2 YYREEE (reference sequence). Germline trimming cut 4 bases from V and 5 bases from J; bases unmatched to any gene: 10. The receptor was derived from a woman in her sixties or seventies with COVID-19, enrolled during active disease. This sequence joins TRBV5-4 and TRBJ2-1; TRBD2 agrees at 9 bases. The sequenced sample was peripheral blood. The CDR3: CASSPELAGQDNEQFF. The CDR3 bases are TGTGCCAGCAGCCCGGAACTAGCGGGCCAGGACAATGAGCAGTTCTTC.